A few counts support the clone carrying this TCR beta chain. Its antigen is not identified. Germline loops: CDR1 SGHRS, CDR2 YFSETQ. The CDR3 extends over 16 amino acids. Trimming cost V 0 bases and J 6 bases, with 17 bases left between them. These data are taken from a study of beta chain features in type 1 diabetes. Study-wide context: Patients did not differ from healthy donors in age, gender or cell yield. Findings of the study overall: For type 1 diabetes patients, VDJ junctions showed fewer insertions and more deletions. Patients with Type 1 diabetes showed moderately but significantly shorter TCRB CDR3s in all four CD4+ subsets.

All of the isolated RNA was reverse transcribed, so expressed TCRB transcripts were sequenced. Sequencing of naive, central memory and regulatory T cell samples gave an average of about 3.57 million reads. Sequencing was performed with immunoSEQ multiplex PCR; in TCRdb, only in-frame clones are kept and a portion is missing. The sample lists hundreds of thousands of clones; roughly 15% were seen once. The chain links TRBV5-1 to TRBJ2-3; D is uncertain. What was sequenced was naive CD4+ T cells from blood. The source is a man in his late teens or twenties in good health. CDR3: CASSLAVGDNRDTQYF. For the CDR3, the DNA is TGCGCCAGCAGCTTGGCCGTCGGAGACAACCGGGATACGCAGTATTTT.